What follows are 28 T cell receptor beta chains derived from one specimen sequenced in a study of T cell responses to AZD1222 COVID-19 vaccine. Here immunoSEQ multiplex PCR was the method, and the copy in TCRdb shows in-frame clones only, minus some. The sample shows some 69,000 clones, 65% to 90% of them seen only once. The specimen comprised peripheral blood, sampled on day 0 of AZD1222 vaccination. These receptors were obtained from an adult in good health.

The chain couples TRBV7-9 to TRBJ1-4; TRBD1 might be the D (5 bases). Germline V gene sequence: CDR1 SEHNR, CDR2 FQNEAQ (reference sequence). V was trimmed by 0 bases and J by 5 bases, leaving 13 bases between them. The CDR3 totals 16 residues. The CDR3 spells CASSLAPRAINEKLFF. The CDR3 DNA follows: TGTGCCAGCAGCTTAGCGCCCAGGGCGATCAATGAAAAACTGTTTTTT.

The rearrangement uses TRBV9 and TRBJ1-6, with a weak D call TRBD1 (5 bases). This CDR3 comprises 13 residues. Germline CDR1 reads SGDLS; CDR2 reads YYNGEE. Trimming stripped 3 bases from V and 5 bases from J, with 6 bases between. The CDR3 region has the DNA TGTGCCAGCAGCGCCAGGGATAATTCACCCCTCCACTTT. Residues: CASSARDNSPLHF.

CDR3 DNA: TGTGCCAGCAGTACAATAGCGGAGAAACAAGAGACCCAGTACTTC. It is translated as CASSTIAEKQETQYF. This chain joins TRBV5-6 and TRBJ2-5; a weak D match, TRBD2 (6 bases). Germline V gene lookup returns CDR1 SGHDT and CDR2 YYEEEE. The V and J ends lost 5 bases and 2 bases respectively, with 16 bases between them. The length of the CDR3 is 15 residues. The full variable domain, its missing parts supplied by reference TRBV5-6 and TRBJ2-5, is DAGVTQSPTHLIKTRGQQVTLRCSPKSGHDTVSWYQQALGQGPQFIFQYYEEEERQRGNFPDRFSGHQFPNYSSELNVNALLLGDSALYLCASSTIAEKQETQYFGPGTRLLVL.

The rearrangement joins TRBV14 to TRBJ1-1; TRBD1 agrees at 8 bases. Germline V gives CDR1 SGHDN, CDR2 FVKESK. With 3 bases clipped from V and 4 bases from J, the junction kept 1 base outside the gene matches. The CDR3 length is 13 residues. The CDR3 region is CASSQDRVTEAFF. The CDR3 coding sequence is TGTGCCAGCAGCCAGGACAGGGTCACTGAAGCTTTCTTT.

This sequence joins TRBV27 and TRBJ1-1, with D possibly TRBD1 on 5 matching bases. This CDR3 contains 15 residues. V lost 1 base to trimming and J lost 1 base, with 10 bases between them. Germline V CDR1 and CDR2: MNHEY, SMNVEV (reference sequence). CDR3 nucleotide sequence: TGTGCCAGCAGTTTATGGGGCGACCAGAACACTGAAGCTTTCTTT. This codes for CASSLWGDQNTEAFF.

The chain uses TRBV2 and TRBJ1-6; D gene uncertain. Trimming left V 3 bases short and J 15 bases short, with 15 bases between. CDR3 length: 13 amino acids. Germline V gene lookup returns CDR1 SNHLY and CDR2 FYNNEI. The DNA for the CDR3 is TGTGCCAGCAGTGATAGGGCCGACGGAAGCCTCCACTTT. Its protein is CASSDRADGSLHF.

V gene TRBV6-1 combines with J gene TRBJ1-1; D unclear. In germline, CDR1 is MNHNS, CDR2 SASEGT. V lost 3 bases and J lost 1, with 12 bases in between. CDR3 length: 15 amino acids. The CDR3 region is CASSEFGSSNTEAFF. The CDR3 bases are TGTGCCAGCAGTGAGTTCGGCAGCTCGAACACTGAAGCTTTCTTT.

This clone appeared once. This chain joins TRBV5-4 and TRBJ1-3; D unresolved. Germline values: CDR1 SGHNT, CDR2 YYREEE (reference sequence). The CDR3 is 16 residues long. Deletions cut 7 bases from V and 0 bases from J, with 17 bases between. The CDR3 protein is CASSLEGRSSGNTIYF. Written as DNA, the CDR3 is TGTGCCAGCTCCCTCGAAGGCCGAAGCTCTGGAAACACCATATATTTT.

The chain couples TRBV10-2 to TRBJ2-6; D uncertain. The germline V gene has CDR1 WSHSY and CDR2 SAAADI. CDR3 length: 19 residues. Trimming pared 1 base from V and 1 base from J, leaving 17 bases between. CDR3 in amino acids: CASSEFSSGVASGANVLTF. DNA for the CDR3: TGCGCCAGCAGTGAGTTTTCGTCAGGAGTGGCTTCTGGGGCCAACGTCCTGACTTTC.

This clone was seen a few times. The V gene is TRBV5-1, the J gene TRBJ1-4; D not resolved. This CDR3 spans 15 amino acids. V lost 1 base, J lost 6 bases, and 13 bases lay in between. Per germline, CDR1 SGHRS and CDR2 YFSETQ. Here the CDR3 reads CASSLTGIKDEKLFF. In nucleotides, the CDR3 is TGCGCCAGCAGCTTGACGGGAATTAAGGATGAAAAACTGTTTTTT.

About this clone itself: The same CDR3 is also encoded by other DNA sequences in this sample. This CDR3 reads CASSLRGNYGYTF. CDR3 sequence (DNA): TGTGCCAGCAGCCTGAGGGGCAACTATGGCTACACCTTC. The chain recombines TRBV5-8 with TRBJ1-2, with a possible D match to TRBD1 (5 bases). The CDR3 has 13 amino acids. Trimming pared 4 bases from V and 2 bases from J, leaving 9 bases between. The germline V gene encodes CDR1 SGHTS and CDR2 YDEGEE.

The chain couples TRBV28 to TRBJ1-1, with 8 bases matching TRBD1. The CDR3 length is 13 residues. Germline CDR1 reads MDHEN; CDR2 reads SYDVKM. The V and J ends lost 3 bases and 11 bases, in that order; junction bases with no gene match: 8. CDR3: CASSLNDRGQAFF. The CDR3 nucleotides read TGTGCCAGCAGTTTGAACGACAGGGGTCAGGCTTTCTTT.

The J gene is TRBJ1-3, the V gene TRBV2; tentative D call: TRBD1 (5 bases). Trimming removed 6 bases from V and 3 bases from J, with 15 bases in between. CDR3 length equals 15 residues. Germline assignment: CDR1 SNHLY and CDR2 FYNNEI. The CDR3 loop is CASRARGAGGNTIYF. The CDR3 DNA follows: TGTGCCAGCAGGGCCCGCGGGGCGGGTGGAAACACCATATATTTT.

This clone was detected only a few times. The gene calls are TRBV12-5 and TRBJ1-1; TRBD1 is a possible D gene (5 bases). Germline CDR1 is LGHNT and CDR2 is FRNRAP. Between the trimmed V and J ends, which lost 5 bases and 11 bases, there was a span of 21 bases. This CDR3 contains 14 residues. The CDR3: CASGPPRSGALAFF. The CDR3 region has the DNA TGTGCTAGTGGTCCACCGCGGTCCGGGGCCCTCGCTTTCTTT.

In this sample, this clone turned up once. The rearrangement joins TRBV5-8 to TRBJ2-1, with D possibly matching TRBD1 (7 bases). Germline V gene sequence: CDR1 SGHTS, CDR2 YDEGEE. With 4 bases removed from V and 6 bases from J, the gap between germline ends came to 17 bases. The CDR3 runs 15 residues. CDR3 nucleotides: TGTGCCAGCAGCCGAGACAGGGAGGTTGGCAATGAGCAGTTCTTC. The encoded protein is CASSRDREVGNEQFF.

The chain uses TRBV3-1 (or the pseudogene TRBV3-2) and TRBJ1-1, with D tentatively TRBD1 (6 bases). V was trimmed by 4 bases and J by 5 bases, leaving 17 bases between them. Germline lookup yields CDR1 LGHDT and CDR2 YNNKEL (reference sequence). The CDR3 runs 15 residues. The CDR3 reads CASSPTLGARTEAFF. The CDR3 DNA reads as TGTGCCAGCAGCCCCACGTTGGGGGCGAGGACTGAAGCTTTCTTT.

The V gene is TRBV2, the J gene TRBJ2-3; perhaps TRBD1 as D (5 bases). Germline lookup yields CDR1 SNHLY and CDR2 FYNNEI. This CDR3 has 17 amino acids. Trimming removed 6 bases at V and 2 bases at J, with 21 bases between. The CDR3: CASRDITTGRYTDTQYF. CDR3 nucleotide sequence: TGTGCCAGCAGGGACATTACGACGGGCAGGTACACAGATACGCAGTATTTT.

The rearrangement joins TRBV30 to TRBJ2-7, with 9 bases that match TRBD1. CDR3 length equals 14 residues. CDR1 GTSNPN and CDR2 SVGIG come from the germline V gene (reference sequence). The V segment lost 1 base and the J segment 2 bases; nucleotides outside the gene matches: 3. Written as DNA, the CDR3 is TGTGCCTGGAGTGACAGGGGGCTCGCCTACGAGCAGTACTTC. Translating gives CAWSDRGLAYEQYF.

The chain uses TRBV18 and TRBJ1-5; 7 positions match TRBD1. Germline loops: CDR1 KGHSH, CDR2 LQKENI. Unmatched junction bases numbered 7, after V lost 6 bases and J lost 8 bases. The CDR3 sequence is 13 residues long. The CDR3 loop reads CASSLDRLKPQHF. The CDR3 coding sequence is TGTGCCAGCTCGCTGGACAGGCTCAAGCCCCAGCATTTT. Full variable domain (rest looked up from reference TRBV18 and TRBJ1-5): NAGVMQNPRHLVRRRGQEARLRCSPMKGHSHVYWYRQLPEEGLKFMVYLQKENIIDESGMPKERFSAEFPKEGPSILRIQQVVRGDSAAYFCASSLDRLKPQHFGDGTRLSIL.

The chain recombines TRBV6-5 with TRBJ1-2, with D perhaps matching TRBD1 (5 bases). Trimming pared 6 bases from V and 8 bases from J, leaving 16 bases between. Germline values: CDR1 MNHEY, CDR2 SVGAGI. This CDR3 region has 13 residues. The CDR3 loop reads CASRAGPTRGYTF. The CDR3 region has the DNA TGTGCCAGCAGGGCAGGGCCAACCAGAGGCTACACCTTC.

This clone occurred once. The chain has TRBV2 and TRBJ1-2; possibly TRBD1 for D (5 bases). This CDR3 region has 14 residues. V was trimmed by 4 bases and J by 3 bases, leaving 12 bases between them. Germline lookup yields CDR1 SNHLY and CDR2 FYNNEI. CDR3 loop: CASSGSTGYYGYTF. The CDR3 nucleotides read TGTGCCAGCAGTGGGTCAACAGGATACTATGGCTACACCTTC.

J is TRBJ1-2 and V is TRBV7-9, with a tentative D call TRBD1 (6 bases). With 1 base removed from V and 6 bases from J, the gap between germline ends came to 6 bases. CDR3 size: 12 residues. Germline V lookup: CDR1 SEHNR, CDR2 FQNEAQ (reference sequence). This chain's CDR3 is CASSLDRDGYTF. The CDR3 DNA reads TGTGCCAGCAGCTTAGACAGGGATGGCTACACCTTC. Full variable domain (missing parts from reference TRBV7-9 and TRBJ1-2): DTGVSQNPRHKITKRGQNVTFRCDPISEHNRLYWYRQTLGQGPEFLTYFQNEAQLEKSRLLSDRFSAERPKGSFSTLEIQRTEQGDSAMYLCASSLDRDGYTFGSGTRLTVV.

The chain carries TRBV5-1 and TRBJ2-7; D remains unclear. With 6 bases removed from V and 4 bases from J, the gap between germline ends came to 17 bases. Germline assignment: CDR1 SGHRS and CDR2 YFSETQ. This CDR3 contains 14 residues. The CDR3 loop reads CASKEEPKNYEQYF. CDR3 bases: TGCGCCAGCAAAGAGGAACCCAAAAATTACGAGCAGTACTTC. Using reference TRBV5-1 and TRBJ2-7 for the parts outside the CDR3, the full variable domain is KAGVTQTPRYLIKTRGQQVTLSCSPISGHRSVSWYQQTPGQGLQFLFEYFSETQRNKGNFPGRFSGRQFSNSRSEMNVSTLELGDSALYLCASKEEPKNYEQYFGPGTRLTVT.

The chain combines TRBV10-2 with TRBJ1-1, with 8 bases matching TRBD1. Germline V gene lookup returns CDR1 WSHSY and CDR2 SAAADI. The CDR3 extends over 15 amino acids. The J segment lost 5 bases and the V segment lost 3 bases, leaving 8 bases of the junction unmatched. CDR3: CASSELDRGWTEAFF. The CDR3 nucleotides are TGCGCCAGCAGTGAATTAGACAGGGGTTGGACTGAAGCTTTCTTT.

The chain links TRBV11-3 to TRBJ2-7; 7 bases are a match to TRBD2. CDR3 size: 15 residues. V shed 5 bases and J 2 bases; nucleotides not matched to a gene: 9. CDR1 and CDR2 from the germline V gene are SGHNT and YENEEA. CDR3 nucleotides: TGTGCCAGCAGCCCCGGAGCGGGGCCAACCTACGAGCAGTACTTC. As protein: CASSPGAGPTYEQYF.

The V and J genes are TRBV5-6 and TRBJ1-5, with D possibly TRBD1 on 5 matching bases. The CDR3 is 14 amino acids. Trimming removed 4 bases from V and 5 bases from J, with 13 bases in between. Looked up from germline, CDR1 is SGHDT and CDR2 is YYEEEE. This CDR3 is CASSLSGPDQPQHF. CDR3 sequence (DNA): TGTGCCAGCAGCCTTTCAGGGCCGGATCAGCCCCAGCATTTT. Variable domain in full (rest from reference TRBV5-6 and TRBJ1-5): DAGVTQSPTHLIKTRGQQVTLRCSPKSGHDTVSWYQQALGQGPQFIFQYYEEEERQRGNFPDRFSGHQFPNYSSELNVNALLLGDSALYLCASSLSGPDQPQHFGDGTRLSIL.

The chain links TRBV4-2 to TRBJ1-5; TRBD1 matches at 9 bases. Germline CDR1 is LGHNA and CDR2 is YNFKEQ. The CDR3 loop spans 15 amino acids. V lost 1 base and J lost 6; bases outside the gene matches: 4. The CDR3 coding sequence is TGTGCCAGCAGCCAAGCACAGGGGGCGACTCAGCCCCAGCATTTT. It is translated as CASSQAQGATQPQHF.

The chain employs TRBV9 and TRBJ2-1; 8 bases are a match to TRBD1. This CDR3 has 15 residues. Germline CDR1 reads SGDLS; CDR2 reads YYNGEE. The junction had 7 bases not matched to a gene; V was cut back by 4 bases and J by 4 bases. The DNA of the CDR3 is TGTGCCAGCAGCCCCGGACAGGGAATATACAATGAGCAGTTCTTC. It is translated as CASSPGQGIYNEQFF.